This TCR beta chain emerged from a study of blood T cell repertoires in COVID-19. Study information: The origin of the acute and convalescent COVID-19 samples was the United States, Italy and Spain. The analysed material was cDNA or gDNA that came from T cells, B-cell-depleted T cells, or PBMCs.

Trimming removed 6 bases from V and 4 bases from J; junction bases left unmatched: 9. This CDR3 has 15 amino acids. Germline CDR1 and CDR2: MDHEN and SYDVKM. In the authors' methods: By means of reference gene primer amplification, nucleated cell counts were estimated. Profiling relied on immunoSEQ multiplex PCR, and the TCRdb table lists in-frame clones only, not all of them. For V, J and clone size, that table is used; D and trimming come from the DNA. The data contain about 28,000 clones, roughly 70% of them singletons. The V gene is TRBV28, the J gene TRBJ2-7; TRBD2 aligns across 10 bases. This receptor was obtained from a boy aged 2-15 years with active or convalescent COVID-19. The sequencing input was peripheral blood. CDR3 sequence (DNA): TGTGCCAGCAGGTCCCCCGGGACTAGCGAGTACGAGCAGTACTTC. Translation gives CASRSPGTSEYEQYF.